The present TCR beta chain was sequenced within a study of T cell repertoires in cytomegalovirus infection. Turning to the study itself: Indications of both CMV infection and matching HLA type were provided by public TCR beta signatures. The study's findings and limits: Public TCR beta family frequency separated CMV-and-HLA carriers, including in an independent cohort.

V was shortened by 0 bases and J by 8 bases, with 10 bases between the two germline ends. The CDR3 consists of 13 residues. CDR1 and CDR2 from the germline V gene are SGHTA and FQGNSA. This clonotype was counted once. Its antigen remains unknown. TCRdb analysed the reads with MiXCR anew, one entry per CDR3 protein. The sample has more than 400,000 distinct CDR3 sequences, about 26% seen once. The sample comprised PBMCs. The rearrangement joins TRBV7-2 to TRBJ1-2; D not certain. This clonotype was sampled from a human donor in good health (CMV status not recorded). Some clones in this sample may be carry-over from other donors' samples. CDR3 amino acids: CASSLAHGEGYTF. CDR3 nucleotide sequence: TGTGCCAGCAGCTTAGCGCATGGGGAAGGCTACACCTTC.